This TCR beta chain was documented in a study of tumor-infiltrating lymphocytes in localized non-small cell lung cancer. Study-level background: Several tumor histologies, both smoking statuses, and some post-neoadjuvant chemotherapy samples were included.

The V gene's germline CDR1 is GTSNPN and CDR2 SVGIG (reference sequence). V lost 0 bases and J lost 3, with 6 bases in between. The length of the CDR3 is 14 residues. Assay: immunoSEQ multiplex PCR; the TCRdb copy retains only in-frame clones and omits some. Here the sample spans 10,000 to 15,000 clones, just over 85% being singletons. The TCR was taken from a human donor with non-small cell lung cancer. The chain uses TRBV30 and TRBJ2-6, with D unclear. The sequenced material came from lung tumor tissue. DNA for the CDR3: TGTGCCTGGAGTGTAAGGCGTGGGGCCAACGTCCTGACTTTC. This gives the protein CAWSVRRGANVLTF.